This T cell receptor (beta chain) was observed in a study of tumor-infiltrating lymphocytes in oesophageal squamous cell carcinoma. To note about this clonotype: The DNA is left out, because the CDR3 cannot be placed on it with certainty; the CDR3 is given as TCRdb lists it.

The CDR3 contains 23 residues when both ends are counted. TCRdb analysed the PCR reads with MiXCR anew, one entry per CDR3 protein. In the table there are fewer than 20,000 distinct CDR3 sequences, around 41% of which are singletons. The chain has TRBV7-5 and TRBJ2-3; the table's D call, TRBD2, was not checked against the DNA. TRBV7-5 is deemed a pseudogene. The receptor was isolated from a male donor with esophageal squamous cell carcinoma. Sequenced material: normal esophageal tissue next to the tumor. This CDR3 is CISVPAAATLIFLAGDYWGEQFF.